This TCR beta chain originates from a study of T cell responses to AZD1222 COVID-19 vaccine. Findings and caveats of the study: Across the whole spike, CD4 TCRs peaked at regions 160-218 and 743-854. Scientists sampled the repertoires only once the peak T cell response had passed. Increased Spike-specific TCR breadth and depth were observed after two AZD1222 doses.

Concerning this clone itself: As yet, its antigen is unknown.

Assay: immunoSEQ multiplex PCR; the TCRdb copy retains only in-frame clones and omits some. Of approximately 150,000 clones listed, about nine tenths are singletons. The V end was cut by 6 bases, the J end by 0 bases, with 11 bases between. CDR1 is MNHEY, CDR2 SMNVEV, per germline (reference sequence). The CDR3 contains 14 residues. The receptor's source is an adult in good health. The gene calls are TRBV27 and TRBJ1-1, with TRBD1 as a possible D gene (5 bases). Sequencing was performed on peripheral blood, taken on day 0 of AZD1222 vaccination. DNA of the CDR3: TGTGCCAGCAGCTATCAGGGTTTGAACACTGAAGCTTTCTTT. Amino acid sequence: CASSYQGLNTEAFF.